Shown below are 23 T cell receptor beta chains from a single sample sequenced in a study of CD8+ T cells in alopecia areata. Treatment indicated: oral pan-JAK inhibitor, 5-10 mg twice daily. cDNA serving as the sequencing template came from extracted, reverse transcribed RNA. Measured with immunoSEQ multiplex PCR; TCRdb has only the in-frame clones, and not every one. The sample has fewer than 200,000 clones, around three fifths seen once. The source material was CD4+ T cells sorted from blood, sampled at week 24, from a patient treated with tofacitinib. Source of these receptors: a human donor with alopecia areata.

CDR3 sequence (DNA): TGCAGTGCTGCCCTAGACTATGGCTACACCTTC. Amino acids: CSAALDYGYTF. This chain joins TRBV20-1 and TRBJ1-2; D gene ambiguous. V was pared by 5 bases and J by 3 bases, with 7 bases between. Germline assignment: CDR1 DFQATT and CDR2 SNEGSKA (reference sequence). CDR3 length: 11 residues.

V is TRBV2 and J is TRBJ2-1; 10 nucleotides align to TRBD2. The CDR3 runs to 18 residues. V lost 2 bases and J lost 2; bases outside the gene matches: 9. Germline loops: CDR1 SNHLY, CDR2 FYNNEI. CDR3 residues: CASSERQRGGLTYNEQFF. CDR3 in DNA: TGTGCCAGCAGTGAAAGACAGCGGGGGGGTCTTACCTACAATGAGCAGTTCTTC.

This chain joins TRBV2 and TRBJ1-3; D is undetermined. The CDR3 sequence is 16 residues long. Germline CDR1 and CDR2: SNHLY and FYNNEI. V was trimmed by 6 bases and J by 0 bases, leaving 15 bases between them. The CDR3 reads CASRERSGSSGNTIYF. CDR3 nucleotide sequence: TGTGCCAGCAGGGAACGATCAGGCAGCTCTGGAAACACCATATATTTT.

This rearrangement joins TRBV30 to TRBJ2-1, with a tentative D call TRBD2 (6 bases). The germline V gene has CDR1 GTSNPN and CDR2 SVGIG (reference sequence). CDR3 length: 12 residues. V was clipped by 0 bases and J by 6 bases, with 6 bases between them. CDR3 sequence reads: CAWSVAGNEQFF. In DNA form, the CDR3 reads TGTGCCTGGAGTGTAGCGGGCAATGAGCAGTTCTTC.

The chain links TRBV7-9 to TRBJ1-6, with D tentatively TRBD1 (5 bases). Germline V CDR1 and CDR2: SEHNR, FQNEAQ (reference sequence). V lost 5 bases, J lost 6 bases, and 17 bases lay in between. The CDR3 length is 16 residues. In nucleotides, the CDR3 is TGTGCCAGCAGCGCCCTAGGCAGGGAAACTAATTCACCCCTCCACTTT. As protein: CASSALGRETNSPLHF.

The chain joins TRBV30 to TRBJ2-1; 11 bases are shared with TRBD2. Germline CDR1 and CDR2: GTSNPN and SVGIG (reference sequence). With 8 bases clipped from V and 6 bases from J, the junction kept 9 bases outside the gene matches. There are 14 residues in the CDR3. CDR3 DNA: TGTGCCAGCCCGCTAGCGGGGGGATTCAATGAGCAGTTCTTC. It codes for CASPLAGGFNEQFF.

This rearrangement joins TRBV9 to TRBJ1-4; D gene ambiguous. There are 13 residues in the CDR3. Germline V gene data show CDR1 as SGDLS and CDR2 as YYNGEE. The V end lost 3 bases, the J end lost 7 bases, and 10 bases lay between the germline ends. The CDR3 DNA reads TGTGCCAGCAGCGCGGCGGTTGGTGAAAAACTGTTTTTT. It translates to CASSAAVGEKLFF. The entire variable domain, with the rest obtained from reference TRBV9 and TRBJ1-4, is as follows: DSGVTQTPKHLITATGQRVTLRCSPRSGDLSVYWYQQSLDQGLQFLIQYYNGEERAKGNILERFSAQQFPDLHSELNLSSLELGDSALYFCASSAAVGEKLFFGSGTQLSVL.

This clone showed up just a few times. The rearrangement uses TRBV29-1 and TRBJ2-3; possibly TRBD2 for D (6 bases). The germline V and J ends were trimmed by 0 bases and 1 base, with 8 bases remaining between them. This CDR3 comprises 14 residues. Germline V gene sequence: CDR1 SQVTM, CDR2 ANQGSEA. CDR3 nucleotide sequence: TGCAGCGTTGAAGAACCTAGCGGCACAGATACGCAGTATTTT. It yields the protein CSVEEPSGTDTQYF.

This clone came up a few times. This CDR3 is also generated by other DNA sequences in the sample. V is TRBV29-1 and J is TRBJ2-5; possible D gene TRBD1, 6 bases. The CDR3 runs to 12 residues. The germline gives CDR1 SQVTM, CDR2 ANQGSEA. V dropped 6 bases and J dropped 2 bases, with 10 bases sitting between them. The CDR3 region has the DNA TGCAGCGTGTCGACAGGACAAGAGACCCAGTACTTC. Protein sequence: CSVSTGQETQYF.

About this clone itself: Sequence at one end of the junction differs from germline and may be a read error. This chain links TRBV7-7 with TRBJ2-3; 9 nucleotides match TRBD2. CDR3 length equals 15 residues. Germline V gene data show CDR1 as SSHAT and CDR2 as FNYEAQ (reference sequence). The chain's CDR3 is CASSLASGVSDTQYF. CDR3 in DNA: TGTGCTAGCAGCTTAGCTAGCGGGGTCTCAGATACGCAGTATTTT.

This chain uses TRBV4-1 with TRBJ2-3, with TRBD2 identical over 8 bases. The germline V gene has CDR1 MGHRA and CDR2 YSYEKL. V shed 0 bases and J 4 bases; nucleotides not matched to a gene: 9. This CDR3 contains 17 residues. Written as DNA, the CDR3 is TGCGCCAGCAGCCAAGATCCGGCTAGCGGGTACCCAGATACGCAGTATTTT. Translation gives CASSQDPASGYPDTQYF.

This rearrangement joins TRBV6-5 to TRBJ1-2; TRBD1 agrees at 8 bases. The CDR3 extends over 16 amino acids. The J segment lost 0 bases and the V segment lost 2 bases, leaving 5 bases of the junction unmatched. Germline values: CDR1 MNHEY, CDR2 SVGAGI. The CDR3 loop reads CASSYRGQDPNYGYTF. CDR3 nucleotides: TGTGCCAGCAGTTACCGGGGACAGGACCCTAACTATGGCTACACCTTC.

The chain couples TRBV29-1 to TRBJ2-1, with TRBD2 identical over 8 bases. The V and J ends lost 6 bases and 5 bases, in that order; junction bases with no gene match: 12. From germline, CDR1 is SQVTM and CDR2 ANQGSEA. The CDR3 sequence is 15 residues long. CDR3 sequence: CSVSGSAGDHNEQFF. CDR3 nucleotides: TGCAGCGTGTCCGGCTCAGCGGGGGATCACAATGAGCAGTTCTTC.

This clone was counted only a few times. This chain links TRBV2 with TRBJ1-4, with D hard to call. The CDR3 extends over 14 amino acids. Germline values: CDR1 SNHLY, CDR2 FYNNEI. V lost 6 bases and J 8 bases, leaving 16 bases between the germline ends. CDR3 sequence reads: CASSDESHLEKLFF. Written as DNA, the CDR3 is TGTGCCAGCAGCGACGAAAGCCACTTAGAAAAACTGTTTTTT. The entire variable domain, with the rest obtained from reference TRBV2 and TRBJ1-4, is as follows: EPEVTQTPSHQVTQMGQEVILRCVPISNHLYFYWYRQILGQKVEFLVSFYNNEISEKSEIFDDQFSVERPDGSNFTLKIRSTKLEDSAMYFCASSDESHLEKLFFGSGTQLSVL.

DNA for the CDR3: TGTGCCTGGACCGACAGGGCTTTGAACACTGAAGCTTTCTTT. This codes for CAWTDRALNTEAFF. This chain connects TRBV30 to TRBJ1-1; TRBD1 agrees at 7 bases. This CDR3 has 14 amino acids. The germline CDR1 and CDR2 sequences are GTSNPN and SVGIG (reference sequence). The trim removed 4 bases at V and 0 bases at J, leaving 5 bases unmatched.

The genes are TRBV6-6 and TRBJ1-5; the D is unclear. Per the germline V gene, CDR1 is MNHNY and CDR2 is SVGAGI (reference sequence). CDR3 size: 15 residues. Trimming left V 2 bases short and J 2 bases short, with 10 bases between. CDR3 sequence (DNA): TGTGCCAGCAGTTACGCGGGTTCGGGCAATCAGCCCCAGCATTTT. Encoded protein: CASSYAGSGNQPQHF.

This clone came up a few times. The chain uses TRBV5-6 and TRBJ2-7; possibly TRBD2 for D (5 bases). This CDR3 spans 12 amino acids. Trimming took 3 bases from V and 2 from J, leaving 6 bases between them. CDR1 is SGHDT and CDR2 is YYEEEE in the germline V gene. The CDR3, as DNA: TGTGCCAGCAGCTCCGGGACCTACGAGCAGTACTTC. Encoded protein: CASSSGTYEQYF.

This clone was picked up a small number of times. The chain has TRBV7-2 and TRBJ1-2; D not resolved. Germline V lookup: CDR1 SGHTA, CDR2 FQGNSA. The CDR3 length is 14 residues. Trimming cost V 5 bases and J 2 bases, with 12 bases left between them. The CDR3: CASSPQAGNYGYTF. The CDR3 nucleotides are TGTGCCAGCAGCCCCCAGGCGGGAAACTATGGCTACACCTTC.

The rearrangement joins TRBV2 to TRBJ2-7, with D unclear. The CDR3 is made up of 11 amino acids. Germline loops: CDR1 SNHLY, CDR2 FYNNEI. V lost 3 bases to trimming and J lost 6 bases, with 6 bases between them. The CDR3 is CASSDNPEQYF. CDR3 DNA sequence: TGTGCCAGCAGTGATAATCCCGAGCAGTACTTC. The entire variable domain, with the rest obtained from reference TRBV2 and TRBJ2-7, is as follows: EPEVTQTPSHQVTQMGQEVILRCVPISNHLYFYWYRQILGQKVEFLVSFYNNEISEKSEIFDDQFSVERPDGSNFTLKIRSTKLEDSAMYFCASSDNPEQYFGPGTRLTVT.

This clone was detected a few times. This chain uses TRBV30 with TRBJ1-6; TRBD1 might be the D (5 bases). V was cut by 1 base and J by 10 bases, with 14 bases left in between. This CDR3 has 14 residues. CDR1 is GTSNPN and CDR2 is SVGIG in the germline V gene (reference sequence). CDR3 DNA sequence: TGTGCCTGGAGTGATCAGGGTGCAATCTCACCCCTCCACTTT. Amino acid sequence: CAWSDQGAISPLHF.

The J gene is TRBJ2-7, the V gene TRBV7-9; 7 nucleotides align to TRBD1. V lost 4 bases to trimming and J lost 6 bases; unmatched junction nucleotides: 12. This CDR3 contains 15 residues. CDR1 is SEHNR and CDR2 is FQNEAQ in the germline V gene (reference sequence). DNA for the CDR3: TGTGCCAGCAGCTCCCGACAGGGAAGTCTAGGCGAGCAGTACTTC. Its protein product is CASSSRQGSLGEQYF.

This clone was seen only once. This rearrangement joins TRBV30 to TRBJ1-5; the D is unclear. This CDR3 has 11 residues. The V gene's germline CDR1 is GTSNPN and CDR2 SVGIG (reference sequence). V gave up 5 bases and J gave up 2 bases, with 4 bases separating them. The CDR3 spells CAWGGNQPQHF. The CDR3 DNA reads TGTGCCTGGGGGGGCAATCAGCCCCAGCATTTT.

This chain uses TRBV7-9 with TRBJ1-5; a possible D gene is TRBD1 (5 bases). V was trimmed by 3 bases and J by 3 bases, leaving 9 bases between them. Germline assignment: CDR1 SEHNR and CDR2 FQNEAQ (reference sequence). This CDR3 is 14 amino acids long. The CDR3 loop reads CASSFSTANQPQHF. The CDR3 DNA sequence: TGTGCCAGCAGCTTTTCGACAGCCAATCAGCCCCAGCATTTT.